This TCR beta chain originates from a study of shared clonotypes between healthy human individuals. Clones were read by immunoSEQ multiplex PCR, and TCRdb kept only the in-frame ones, dropping some. The data hold 2 million to 3 million clones, with approximately 93% observed a single time. V shed 1 base, J shed 7 bases, and the junction held 7 bases outside the gene matches. Germline loops: CDR1 LNHDA, CDR2 SQIVND (reference sequence). The CDR3 extends over 15 amino acids. None of the donors, who were healthy HIV-negative adults, had recently had acute infections or vaccinations. This receptor was identified in a man between 18 and 35 years old in good health. Some clones in this sample may be carry-over from other donors' samples. The chain is built from TRBV19 and TRBJ2-1, with 7 nucleotides matching TRBD2. Material: naive CD4+ T cells from PBMCs. Subset given: CD45RA+ positively selected. The CDR3 DNA reads TGTGCCAGTAGTATAGTAGCGGGCCGGGTTAATGAGCAGTTCTTC. It specifies CASSIVAGRVNEQFF.